This TCR beta chain is from a study of shared clonotypes between healthy human individuals. Worth noting for this clone: As yet, its antigen is unknown.

Every donor was a Caucasian adult from Nashville, Tennessee. Deep was the level at which the assay was run. Clones were sequenced by immunoSEQ multiplex PCR, and TCRdb holds only the in-frame ones, with some missing. The sample yields about 480,000 clones, over 60% seen once. Overall study results and limits: Owing to a small donor count, the genetic and exposure-history diversity represented was limited. Sequencing depth was expected to influence donor clonotype sharing.

The receptor's source is a woman between 40 and 55 years old in good health. Some clones in this sample may be carry-over from other donors' samples. Sequencing was carried out using PBMCs.

CDR3 sequence: CASASGTGAYNEQFF. In DNA, the CDR3 is TGTGCCAGCGCCTCCGGGACAGGGGCATACAATGAGCAGTTCTTC. The rearrangement uses TRBV18 and TRBJ2-1; TRBD1 matches at 10 bases. J was trimmed by 4 bases and V by 8 bases; bases with no gene match: 8. This CDR3 contains 15 residues. From germline, CDR1 is KGHSH and CDR2 LQKENI.